The clone carrying this T cell receptor (beta chain) has at least ten counts. Antigen: not known. Researchers amplified the TCR beta CDR3 regions from RNA transcripts. Carried out on the TCR CDR3, a first-round RT-PCR used the HTBI primer set. One entry per CDR3 protein, called by TCRdb with MiXCR from the multiplex PCR reads. The data show about 360,000 distinct CDR3 sequences, roughly 25% seen once. The data were taken from a study of T cells in Graves' hyperthyroidism and ophthalmopathy. Study in general: Peripheral blood collection took place at initial diagnosis, before any treatment. Study results and caveats: The model anticipated ophthalmopathy a median around six months pre-onset. Also found in blood were most expanded thyroid clonotypes above 0.001.

V was clipped by 4 bases and J by 4 bases, with 15 bases between them. Germline assignment: CDR1 MNHNS and CDR2 SASEGT. The CDR3 extends over 15 amino acids. It was over 9.5 ml of fresh peripheral blood that supplied the PBMCs. The chain is built from TRBV6-1 and TRBJ2-3; a possible D gene is TRBD2 (6 bases). The source material was blood. The receptor's source is a man aged 50-59 years with Graves' hyperthyroidism. The CDR3 spells CASSVSSVGSDTQYF. The CDR3 region has the DNA TGTGCCAGCAGTGTTTCTAGCGTGGGGTCAGATACGCAGTATTTT.